The T cell receptor (beta chain) described here comes from a study of blood T cell repertoires in COVID-19. Study-wide context: The samples span acute and convalescent COVID-19 from the United States, Italy and Spain.

There are 14 residues in the CDR3. V was clipped by 6 bases and J by 1 base, with 12 bases between them. Germline CDR1 and CDR2: LNHDA and SQIVND (reference sequence). TCRdb's copy holds only in-frame clones and misses some; the assay was immunoSEQ multiplex PCR. The sample holds about 75,000 clones, around 90% seen once. What was sequenced was peripheral blood. The source of this sequence is a human donor in a cohort sampled during active COVID-19. V is TRBV19 and J is TRBJ2-5, with a possible D match to TRBD1 (6 bases). The CDR3 DNA sequence: TGTGCCAGTAGCCACAGGGTTATCCAAGAGACCCAGTACTTC. It translates to CASSHRVIQETQYF.